What follows are 23 T cell receptor beta chains derived from one specimen sequenced in a study of blood T cell repertoires in COVID-19. Clones were read by immunoSEQ multiplex PCR, and TCRdb kept only the in-frame ones, dropping some. Of roughly 200,000 clones listed, approximately 80% are singletons. Input material: peripheral blood. Source of these receptors: a human donor in a cohort sampled during active COVID-19.

V gene TRBV24-1 combines with J gene TRBJ1-1, with D unresolved. This CDR3 contains 14 residues. The germline V gene encodes CDR1 KGHDR and CDR2 SFDVKD. With 4 bases removed from V and 6 bases from J, the gap between germline ends came to 14 bases. The CDR3 here is CATSDLMTQAEAFF. The CDR3 DNA reads TGTGCCACCAGTGACCTCATGACGCAGGCTGAAGCTTTCTTT.

This clone occurred many times. The chain couples TRBV19 to TRBJ2-7; TRBD2 is a possible D gene (5 bases). V lost 6 bases, J lost 3 bases, and 18 bases lay in between. This CDR3 is 15 amino acids long. Germline V gene data show CDR1 as LNHDA and CDR2 as SQIVND (reference sequence). The DNA for the CDR3 is TGTGCCAGTAGCCGGTCGGAACTAGTCAGCTACGAGCAGTACTTC. This encodes CASSRSELVSYEQYF. Filled out from reference TRBV19 and TRBJ2-7, the complete variable domain reads DGGITQSPKYLFRKEGQNVTLSCEQNLNHDAMYWYRQDPGQGLRLIYYSQIVNDFQKGDIAEGYSVSREKKESFPLTVTSAQKNPTAFYLCASSRSELVSYEQYFGPGTRLTVT.

This clone was picked up one time. V usage is TRBV3-1 (or the pseudogene TRBV3-2) and J usage is TRBJ2-7, with TRBD1 identical over 7 bases. The germline CDR1 and CDR2 sequences are LGHDT and YNNKEL (reference sequence). Germline trimming cut 1 base from V and 6 bases from J; bases unmatched to any gene: 12. The CDR3 is 16 residues long. CDR3 sequence (DNA): TGTGCCAGCAGCCAAGGTGTGGGAAAGGGGGCGAGCGAGCAGTACTTC. This gives the protein CASSQGVGKGASEQYF.

The V gene is TRBV27, the J gene TRBJ2-7, with D possibly matching TRBD1 (6 bases). Trimming took off 4 bases at V and 3 bases at J, with 13 bases between the two ends. The germline V gene encodes CDR1 MNHEY and CDR2 SMNVEV (reference sequence). The CDR3 is 14 residues long. Here the CDR3 DNA reads TGTGCCAGCAGTTGGACCCTACAGGGCTACGAGCAGTACTTC. It is translated as CASSWTLQGYEQYF.

The CDR3 here is CATSDLAGGVDTQYF. CDR3 sequence (DNA): TGTGCCACCAGTGACTTAGCGGGAGGTGTTGATACGCAGTATTTT. The rearrangement joins TRBV24-1 to TRBJ2-3; 10 bases align to TRBD2. The CDR3 is 15 amino acids. After removal of 4 bases from V and 6 bases from J, the junction contained 6 bases not matched to a gene. Germline V lookup: CDR1 KGHDR, CDR2 SFDVKD.

Judged by abundance, this clone is medium-sized (0.01 to 0.1%). This chain connects TRBV24-1 to TRBJ2-2; maybe TRBD1 (6 bases). CDR1 is KGHDR, CDR2 SFDVKD, per germline. V was pared by 7 bases and J by 4 bases, with 15 bases between. This CDR3 contains 15 residues. CDR3 loop: CATSTPIGGTGELFF. For the CDR3, the DNA is TGTGCCACCAGCACCCCTATAGGGGGCACCGGGGAGCTGTTTTTT.

The genes are TRBV7-3 and TRBJ2-3; 10 nucleotides align to TRBD2. The germline CDR1 and CDR2 sequences are SGHTA and FQGTGA. J gave up 2 bases and V 5 bases, and 7 bases lay outside the gene matches. The CDR3 spans 16 residues. Here the CDR3 reads CASSPRTSGLTDTQYF. The CDR3 nucleotides read TGTGCCAGCAGCCCTCGGACTAGCGGACTCACAGATACGCAGTATTTT.

The chain employs TRBV6-2 or TRBV6-3 and TRBJ2-7; perhaps TRBD2 as D (7 bases). CDR3 length: 19 residues. Trimming took off 3 bases at V and 7 bases at J, with 31 bases between the two ends. Germline V gene data show CDR1 as MNHEY and CDR2 as SVGEGT. The CDR3 DNA reads TGTGCCAGCAGTTATCCTAGACGGGGACACACTACGACTAGCCATGAGCAGTACTTC. This codes for CASSYPRRGHTTTSHEQYF.

The genes are TRBV19 and TRBJ1-5; TRBD1 matches at 8 bases. Looked up from germline, CDR1 is LNHDA and CDR2 is SQIVND (reference sequence). J was trimmed by 1 base and V by 7 bases; bases with no gene match: 6. This CDR3 is built from 15 residues. The CDR3 region has the DNA TGTGCCAGTATGGGGCGGACAGGGAGCAATCAGCCCCAGCATTTT. It encodes CASMGRTGSNQPQHF.

This rearrangement joins TRBV7-2 to TRBJ2-7; D not resolved. The CDR3 loop spans 13 amino acids. Germline loops: CDR1 SGHTA, CDR2 FQGNSA. The germline V and J ends were trimmed by 1 base and 7 bases, with 11 bases remaining between them. As DNA, the CDR3 is TGTGCCAGCAGCTTAGTCGACCGAGGAGAGCAGTACTTC. It specifies CASSLVDRGEQYF.

The rearrangement uses TRBV28 and TRBJ2-6; a weak D match, TRBD2 (5 bases). Trimming cost V 6 bases and J 0 bases, with 9 bases left between them. This CDR3 is built from 15 residues. Germline CDR1 and CDR2: MDHEN and SYDVKM. The CDR3 DNA reads TGTGCCAGCAGCACTAGGGACTCTGGGGCCAACGTCCTGACTTTC. Its protein is CASSTRDSGANVLTF. The whole variable domain, remainder taken from reference TRBV28 and TRBJ2-6, is DVKVTQSSRYLVKRTGEKVFLECVQDMDHENMFWYRQDPGLGLRLIYFSYDVKMKEKGDIPEGYSVSREKKERFSLILESASTNQTSMYLCASSTRDSGANVLTFGAGSRLTVL.

This clone was detected only a few times. CDR3 protein: CASGEQGALNSNQPQHF. In nucleotides, the CDR3 is TGTGCCTCCGGGGAACAGGGGGCCCTAAATAGCAATCAGCCCCAGCATTTT. This sequence joins TRBV28 and TRBJ1-5; 9 positions agree with TRBD1. This CDR3 region has 17 residues. With V trimmed by 11 bases and J by 0 bases, 14 bases remained unmatched. From germline, CDR1 is MDHEN and CDR2 SYDVKM.

This clone appeared a single time. The chain carries TRBV5-1 and TRBJ1-2; 9 bases are shared with TRBD1. The CDR3 runs to 16 residues. The V gene end was trimmed by 4 bases and the J gene end by 2 bases; junction bases not matched to a gene: 9. Germline V gene data show CDR1 as SGHRS and CDR2 as YFSETQ. The CDR3 DNA sequence: TGCGCCAGCAGCCCAGGAGGGACAGGGAAAAACTATGGCTACACCTTC. It is translated as CASSPGGTGKNYGYTF. Using reference TRBV5-1 and TRBJ1-2 for the parts outside the CDR3, the full variable domain is KAGVTQTPRYLIKTRGQQVTLSCSPISGHRSVSWYQQTPGQGLQFLFEYFSETQRNKGNFPGRFSGRQFSNSRSEMNVSTLELGDSALYLCASSPGGTGKNYGYTFGSGTRLTVV.

J is TRBJ2-4 and V is TRBV6-1; the match to TRBD1 covers 7 bases. There are 14 residues in the CDR3. Germline assignment: CDR1 MNHNS and CDR2 SASEGT. Germline trimming cut 3 bases from V and 2 bases from J; bases unmatched to any gene: 1. For the CDR3, the DNA is TGTGCCAGCAGTGAGGGACAGTCCAAAAACATTCAGTACTTC. The encoded protein is CASSEGQSKNIQYF.

The chain is built from TRBV27 and TRBJ2-7, with 8 bases matching TRBD2. CDR1 and CDR2 (germline): MNHEY, SMNVEV (reference sequence). This CDR3 spans 14 amino acids. After removal of 6 bases from V and 12 bases from J, the junction contained 16 bases not matched to a gene. CDR3 residues: CASSQFGGLGLRYF. The CDR3 DNA reads TGTGCCAGCAGCCAATTCGGGGGACTAGGTTTGCGGTACTTC.

The V and J genes are TRBV19 and TRBJ1-3, with D tentatively TRBD1 (5 bases). The CDR3 runs to 16 residues. Germline V lookup: CDR1 LNHDA, CDR2 SQIVND (reference sequence). V gave up 3 bases and J gave up 0 bases, with 12 bases separating them. CDR3 DNA sequence: TGTGCCAGTAGTATTGGGAGGGACTACTCTGGAAACACCATATATTTT. Protein: CASSIGRDYSGNTIYF.

The chain couples TRBV29-1 to TRBJ2-7, with 8 bases lining up with TRBD1. The CDR3 covers 14 residues. J lost 2 bases, V lost 6 bases, and 9 bases had no gene match. Looked up from germline, CDR1 is SQVTM and CDR2 is ANQGSEA. In DNA form, the CDR3 reads TGCAGCGTGTCGGGACAGGAGCTCACCTACGAGCAGTACTTC. It is translated as CSVSGQELTYEQYF.

The chain uses TRBV7-2 and TRBJ1-2; TRBD1 matches 9 bases. This CDR3 is built from 14 residues. Germline V gene data show CDR1 as SGHTA and CDR2 as FQGNSA. Losses at the gene ends were 5 bases for V and 8 bases for J; bases not matched to a gene: 9. The DNA of the CDR3 is TGTGCCAGCAGCAAGACCGGGACAGGGCAAGGCTACACCTTC. This translates into CASSKTGTGQGYTF.

V usage is TRBV7-9 and J usage is TRBJ1-2, with no clear D. The CDR3 covers 14 residues. V lost 6 bases to trimming and J lost 4 bases, with 15 bases between them. The germline gives CDR1 SEHNR, CDR2 FQNEAQ (reference sequence). CDR3 region: CASSSGSLLYGYTF. The CDR3 DNA sequence: TGTGCCAGCAGTTCGGGGAGCCTCCTCTATGGCTACACCTTC.

The rearrangement joins TRBV6-5 to TRBJ1-5; TRBD1 aligns across 9 bases. This CDR3 region has 13 residues. J lost 7 bases, V lost 6 bases, and 4 bases had no gene match. Per the germline V gene, CDR1 is MNHEY and CDR2 is SVGAGI. CDR3 coding DNA: TGTGCCAGCAGCATACAGGGGGCGCAGCCCCAGCATTTT. Translating it yields CASSIQGAQPQHF.

The V gene is TRBV24-1, the J gene TRBJ2-7; 7 bases are shared with TRBD1. CDR3 size: 14 residues. V lost 4 bases to trimming and J lost 6 bases; unmatched junction nucleotides: 8. Looked up from germline, CDR1 is KGHDR and CDR2 is SFDVKD. CDR3: CATSDDRVNSEQYF. The CDR3 coding sequence is TGTGCCACCAGTGACGACAGGGTTAATAGCGAGCAGTACTTC.

This sequence joins TRBV21-1 and TRBJ1-1; the table's D call, TRBD1, was not checked against the DNA. TRBV21-1 constitutes a pseudogene. The CDR3 is made up of 11 amino acids. CDR3 sequence: CAKTGDTEAFF. In nucleotides, the CDR3 is TGTGCCAAAACAGGGGACACTGAAGCTTTCTTT.

The chain uses TRBV7-3 and TRBJ2-2, with 9 bases lining up with TRBD2. V trimming: 1 base; J trimming: 0 bases; junction bases outside the gene matches: 6. Germline values: CDR1 SGHTA, CDR2 FQGTGA. There are 18 residues in the CDR3. CDR3 sequence reads: CASSLRGSGGPNTGELFF. DNA of the CDR3: TGTGCCAGCAGCTTAAGGGGAAGCGGGGGGCCGAACACCGGGGAGCTGTTTTTT.